What follows are 20 T cell receptor beta chains derived from one specimen sequenced in a study of shared clonotypes between healthy human individuals. TCRdb's table, derived via immunoSEQ multiplex PCR, lists solely in-frame clones and lacks some. The sample records 2 million to 2.5 million clones, about 92% being singletons. Sequenced: naive CD4+ T cells from PBMCs. Subset of the sample: CD45RA+ positively selected. The receptors come from a man in his late teens or twenties in good health. Some clones in this sample may be carry-over from other donors' samples.

The CDR3 sequence: CASSLDPFRDRGNTEAFF. The CDR3 nucleotides read TGTGCCAGCAGCCTCGATCCGTTCCGGGACAGGGGGAACACTGAAGCTTTCTTT. V is TRBV5-6 and J is TRBJ1-1, with 10 bases lining up with TRBD1. The V gene end was trimmed by 4 bases and the J gene end by 1 base; junction bases not matched to a gene: 13. The germline V gene encodes CDR1 SGHDT and CDR2 YYEEEE. The CDR3 consists of 18 residues.

This chain joins TRBV6-1 and TRBJ2-7, with 8 nucleotides matching TRBD1. This CDR3 spans 15 amino acids. Per the germline V gene, CDR1 is MNHNS and CDR2 is SASEGT. After removal of 4 bases from V and 2 bases from J, the junction contained 7 bases not matched to a gene. CDR3: CASSGRDRQAYEQYF. The CDR3 DNA sequence: TGTGCCAGCAGTGGCCGGGACAGGCAGGCCTACGAGCAGTACTTC.

The CDR3 bases are TGTGCCATCAAGAACTTCCGACTAGCGGGAGACGATACGCAGTATTTT. Translation: CAIKNFRLAGDDTQYF. The chain combines TRBV10-3 with TRBJ2-3; 12 nucleotides line up with TRBD2. There are 16 residues in the CDR3. Unmatched junction bases numbered 11, after V lost 7 bases and J lost 6 bases. The germline V gene has CDR1 ENHRY and CDR2 SYGVKD.

This chain joins TRBV6-1 and TRBJ2-1; tentatively, D is TRBD1 or TRBD2 (5 bases each). V lost 2 bases, J lost 7 bases, and 18 bases lay in between. Germline V gene data show CDR1 as MNHNS and CDR2 as SASEGT. The CDR3 is made up of 16 amino acids. CDR3 bases: TGTGCCAGCAGTGAATATGTTTGGGGGTCTAAGAATGAGCAGTTCTTC. Protein: CASSEYVWGSKNEQFF.

This clone was counted a single time. This chain joins TRBV19 and TRBJ2-7; perhaps TRBD1 as D (6 bases). Germline CDR1 reads LNHDA; CDR2 reads SQIVND (reference sequence). V lost 3 bases to trimming and J lost 3 bases, with 15 bases between them. The CDR3 is 15 residues long. CDR3 residues: CASSMFGTPSYEQYF. The CDR3 nucleotides read TGTGCCAGTAGTATGTTCGGGACACCCAGCTACGAGCAGTACTTC.

The gene calls are TRBV6-6 and TRBJ2-2; no clear D gene. The CDR3 loop spans 16 amino acids. CDR1 is MNHNY and CDR2 is SVGAGI in the germline V gene (reference sequence). The V end was cut by 8 bases, the J end by 3 bases, with 19 bases between. The CDR3 loop is CASFRTVRADTGELFF. DNA of the CDR3: TGTGCCAGCTTCAGAACGGTCCGGGCCGACACCGGGGAGCTGTTTTTT.

The genes are TRBV30 and TRBJ2-7; 8 positions match TRBD1. The CDR3 has 15 residues. With V trimmed by 2 bases and J by 2 bases, 8 bases remained unmatched. Germline CDR1 is GTSNPN and CDR2 is SVGIG (reference sequence). The CDR3 sequence is CAWSTGTGQAYEQYF. CDR3 bases: TGTGCCTGGAGTACCGGGACAGGACAAGCCTACGAGCAGTACTTC. Supplemented by reference TRBV30 and TRBJ2-7, the full variable domain reads SQTIHQWPATLVQPVGSPLSLECTVEGTSNPNLYWYRQAAGRGLQLLFYSVGIGQISSEVPQNLSASRPQDRQFILSSKKLLLSDSGFYLCAWSTGTGQAYEQYFGPGTRLTVT.

J is TRBJ1-1 and V is TRBV4-2; D uncertain. Germline CDR1 LGHNA, CDR2 YNFKEQ. The V end was cut by 1 base, the J end by 1 base, with 10 bases between. The CDR3 covers 15 residues. This CDR3 reads CASSQGLLRNTEAFF. CDR3 nucleotide sequence: TGTGCCAGCAGCCAAGGGCTACTCAGGAACACTGAAGCTTTCTTT.

The chain joins TRBV6-6 to TRBJ2-1; the match to TRBD2 covers 10 bases. J lost 7 bases, V lost 3 bases, and 9 bases had no gene match. The CDR3 runs 16 residues. Germline V gene sequence: CDR1 MNHNY, CDR2 SVGAGI (reference sequence). Here the CDR3 DNA reads TGTGCCAGCAGTTATCGCCTAGCGGGAGAAAGGAATGAGCAGTTCTTC. Its protein product is CASSYRLAGERNEQFF.

V usage is TRBV28 and J usage is TRBJ2-2; 9 bases are a match to TRBD1. Germline V lookup: CDR1 MDHEN, CDR2 SYDVKM. V shed 3 bases and J 5 bases; nucleotides not matched to a gene: 4. The CDR3 consists of 15 residues. This CDR3 reads CASSFTGGVTGELFF. The CDR3 DNA reads as TGTGCCAGCAGTTTTACAGGGGGCGTAACCGGGGAGCTGTTTTTT.

The chain is built from TRBV19 and TRBJ1-2; perhaps TRBD1 as D (5 bases). V was pared by 6 bases and J by 0 bases, with 17 bases between. CDR1 is LNHDA and CDR2 is SQIVND in the germline V gene (reference sequence). This CDR3 contains 16 residues. Written as DNA, the CDR3 is TGTGCCAGTAGGGGTGGTCAGGGCCGAGCTAACTATGGCTACACCTTC. This sequence encodes CASRGGQGRANYGYTF. Variable domain in full (rest from reference TRBV19 and TRBJ1-2): DGGITQSPKYLFRKEGQNVTLSCEQNLNHDAMYWYRQDPGQGLRLIYYSQIVNDFQKGDIAEGYSVSREKKESFPLTVTSAQKNPTAFYLCASRGGQGRANYGYTFGSGTRLTVV.

The V call is TRBV18, the J call TRBJ2-3; TRBD2 aligns across 8 bases. Looked up from germline, CDR1 is KGHSH and CDR2 is LQKENI. This CDR3 is built from 16 residues. V was clipped by 3 bases and J by 4 bases; unmatched bases: 9. The CDR3: CASSPFASGSSDTQYF. The CDR3 coding sequence is TGTGCCAGCTCACCTTTTGCCAGCGGGAGCTCAGATACGCAGTATTTT.

On this clone itself: The same CDR3 is also encoded by other DNA sequences in this sample. The chain couples TRBV7-9 to TRBJ1-5; D gene unclear. Trimming pared 5 bases from V and 5 bases from J, leaving 7 bases between. Germline loops: CDR1 SEHNR, CDR2 FQNEAQ (reference sequence). The CDR3 sequence is 12 residues long. CDR3 coding DNA: TGTGCCAGCAGCCTAGGCGATCAGCCCCAGCATTTT. Protein product: CASSLGDQPQHF.

The rearrangement links TRBV5-1 to TRBJ2-6; perhaps TRBD2 as D (6 bases). CDR3 length: 18 amino acids. Per germline, CDR1 SGHRS and CDR2 YFSETQ. V gave up 0 bases and J gave up 1 base, with 14 bases separating them. The CDR3 DNA sequence: TGCGCCAGCAGCTTGGCCCGAGGGACTCAGTCTGGGGCCAACGTCCTGACTTTC. Its protein product is CASSLARGTQSGANVLTF.

The chain uses TRBV29-1 and TRBJ2-1, with 8 positions matching TRBD1. In germline, CDR1 is SQVTM, CDR2 ANQGSEA. V was pared by 6 bases and J by 10 bases, with 5 bases of the junction left unmatched. The CDR3 totals 11 residues. DNA of the CDR3: TGCAGCGTGAGGGGGACAGGCGAGCAGTTCTTC. Encoded protein: CSVRGTGEQFF.

The chain couples TRBV30 to TRBJ2-2, with D maybe TRBD1 (5 bases). Trimming left V 4 bases short and J 1 base short, with 7 bases between. Germline V gene lookup returns CDR1 GTSNPN and CDR2 SVGIG (reference sequence). The CDR3 spans 13 residues. The CDR3 region has the DNA TGTGCCTGGAACGACAGGAACACCGGGGAGCTGTTTTTT. This gives the protein CAWNDRNTGELFF.

This clone appeared a single time. At one end the junction does not follow the germline gene, possibly because of a read error. This rearrangement joins TRBV20-1 to TRBJ2-1, with 7 bases fitting TRBD2. Germline CDR1 is DFQATT and CDR2 is SNEGSKA (reference sequence). The CDR3 spans 11 residues. The CDR3 DNA follows: TGCAGTGCTAGAGCGGGCGGGAGAAAAGTCTTC. Encoded protein: CSARAGGRKVF.

To note about this clone: The same CDR3 also results from other DNA sequences found in this sample. The rearrangement links TRBV6-5 to TRBJ1-5, with D possibly being TRBD1 (5 bases). Germline values: CDR1 MNHEY, CDR2 SVGAGI. The germline V and J ends were trimmed by 6 bases and 2 bases, with 14 bases remaining between them. The CDR3 has 15 amino acids. The DNA for the CDR3 is TGTGCCAGCAGACGTCAGGGAGGAGGCAATCAGCCCCAGCATTTT. Amino acid sequence: CASRRQGGGNQPQHF.

The chain has TRBV5-1 and TRBJ2-5; 10 bases are shared with TRBD1. The CDR3 is 15 residues long. Trimming at V came to 3 bases and at J to 5 bases, leaving 7 bases not matched to a gene. CDR1 and CDR2 (germline): SGHRS, YFSETQ. The CDR3 sequence: CASSSPGTGVETQYF. DNA of the CDR3: TGCGCCAGCAGCTCCCCCGGGACAGGGGTTGAGACCCAGTACTTC.

This sequence joins TRBV7-3 and TRBJ2-1; TRBD2 matches at 7 bases. Trimming took 5 bases from V and 9 from J; bases not matched to a gene: 13. From germline, CDR1 is SGHTA and CDR2 FQGTGA. The CDR3 loop spans 15 amino acids. The DNA of the CDR3 is TGTGCCAGCAGCCCTCAGGGCGTTTGGGGGGGTGAGCAGTTCTTC. Translated: CASSPQGVWGGEQFF.